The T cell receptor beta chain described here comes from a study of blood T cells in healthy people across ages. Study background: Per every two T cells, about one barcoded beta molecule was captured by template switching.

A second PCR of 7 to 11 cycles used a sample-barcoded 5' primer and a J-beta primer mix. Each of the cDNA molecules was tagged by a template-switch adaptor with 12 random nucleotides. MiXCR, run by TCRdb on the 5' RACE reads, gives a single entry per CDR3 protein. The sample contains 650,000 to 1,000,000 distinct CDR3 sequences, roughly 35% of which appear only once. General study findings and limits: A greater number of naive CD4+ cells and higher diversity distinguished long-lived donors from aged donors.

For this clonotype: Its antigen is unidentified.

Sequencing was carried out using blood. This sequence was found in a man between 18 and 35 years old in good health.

CDR3 residues: CASSTTDRTDTQYF. DNA of the CDR3: TGTGCCAGCAGCACGACAGACCGCACAGATACGCAGTATTTT. The chain carries TRBV7-9 and TRBJ2-3; D may be TRBD1 (5 bases). CDR1 is SEHNR, CDR2 FQNEAQ, per germline (reference sequence). Trimming took 5 bases from V and 1 from J, leaving 10 bases between them. This CDR3 spans 14 amino acids. The complete variable domain, with remaining parts taken from reference TRBV7-9 and TRBJ2-3, reads DTGVSQNPRHKITKRGQNVTFRCDPISEHNRLYWYRQTLGQGPEFLTYFQNEAQLEKSRLLSDRFSAERPKGSFSTLEIQRTEQGDSAMYLCASSTTDRTDTQYFGPGTRLTVL.